This T cell receptor (beta chain) derives from a study of breast tumors, draining lymph nodes, adjacent tissues. Whole-study results and caveats: Data only fit, rather than demonstrated, lymph node origin of most tumor T cells. Luminal-like breast cancer showed significantly greater tumor-nontumor repertoire similarity than basal-like breast cancer did. Tumor repertoires ranked between lymph nodes and nontumor tissue in diversity, with V and J gene preferences. Findings are consistent with lymph node origin and intratumoral expansion of most tumor T cells.

Samples came from axillary lymph nodes draining the breast cancer. The J segment lost 0 bases and the V segment lost 6 bases, leaving 11 bases of the junction unmatched. This CDR3 comprises 17 residues. One entry per CDR3 protein results from TCRdb running MiXCR on the multiplex PCR reads. Here the sample spans around 250,000 distinct CDR3 sequences, under 40% being singletons. This clonotype occurred a few times. Antigen specificity is unknown. Sequenced: axillary lymph node tissue. This sequence originates from a female donor with breast cancer. Some clones in this sample may be carry-over from other donors' samples. This chain connects TRBV6-7 to TRBJ1-3, with 7 bases identical to TRBD1. TRBV6-7 carries the ORF label, with uncertain function. CDR3 DNA sequence: TGTGCCAGCAGCGACAGGGCGACATTTTTCTCTGGAAACACCATATATTTT. Translating gives CASSDRATFFSGNTIYF.